The 17 T cell receptor beta chains below come from one sample, sequenced in a study of T cells after yellow fever vaccination. TCRdb called the 5' RACE reads again in MiXCR, with one record for every CDR3 protein. Here the sample spans about 75,000 distinct CDR3 sequences, about 7.2% being singletons. The sample consisted of CD8+ T cells sorted from PBMCs, taken more than 8 days after the first yellow fever vaccination. These receptors all stem from a man younger than 30 who received the YFV17D yellow fever vaccine.

The chain combines TRBV24-1 with TRBJ1-5, with unresolved D. The V end was cut by 4 bases, the J end by 5 bases, with 14 bases between. The CDR3 sequence is 15 residues long. The germline V gene has CDR1 KGHDR and CDR2 SFDVKD. The chain's CDR3 is CATSDTRTRYQPQHF. The CDR3 nucleotides are TGTGCCACCAGTGACACCCGGACGCGCTATCAGCCCCAGCATTTT.

In this sample, this clonotype turned up many times. The chain employs TRBV7-9 and TRBJ2-3, with D unresolved. Germline CDR1 reads SEHNR; CDR2 reads FQNEAQ (reference sequence). V lost 5 bases and J lost 0, with 12 bases in between. The CDR3 is 15 amino acids. This CDR3 is CASSPTLTSTDTQYF. The CDR3 DNA follows: TGTGCCAGCAGCCCAACCCTAACTAGCACAGATACGCAGTATTTT.

There are many counts of this clonotype. The chain has TRBV4-1 and TRBJ1-4; D may be TRBD1 (6 bases). V was cut by 4 bases and J by 2 bases, with 8 bases left in between. Germline CDR1 reads MGHRA; CDR2 reads YSYEKL. CDR3 length: 14 residues. This CDR3 reads CASSLGQTNEKLFF. DNA of the CDR3: TGCGCCAGCAGCCTTGGACAGACTAATGAAAAACTGTTTTTT.

This clonotype was seen many times. This chain connects TRBV29-1 to TRBJ2-3; D uncertain. The CDR3 is 12 amino acids. Germline V gene lookup returns CDR1 SQVTM and CDR2 ANQGSEA. Deletions cut 4 bases from V and 8 bases from J, with 13 bases between. The CDR3 DNA reads as TGCAGCGTTGTTGAGAACCCAGTTACGCAGTATTTT. Amino acid sequence: CSVVENPVTQYF.

The chain links TRBV18 to TRBJ1-1, with D possibly TRBD1 on 5 matching bases. Germline V CDR1 and CDR2: KGHSH, LQKENI. This CDR3 is built from 13 residues. V dropped 5 bases and J dropped 7 bases, with 14 bases sitting between them. The DNA for the CDR3 is TGTGCCAGCTCAACGGACACCGAAAATGAAGCTTTCTTT. Its translation: CASSTDTENEAFF.

This clonotype was found a few times. CDR3 DNA: TGTGCCAGCAGTTTTCCGGCGGGACTAGCGGGGCAAGAGACCCAGTACTTC. It yields the protein CASSFPAGLAGQETQYF. The J gene is TRBJ2-5, the V gene TRBV7-9; TRBD2 matches at 13 bases. The length of the CDR3 is 17 residues. Germline values: CDR1 SEHNR, CDR2 FQNEAQ (reference sequence). The trim removed 6 bases at V and 2 bases at J, leaving 9 bases unmatched.

This clonotype was seen a handful of times. This rearrangement joins TRBV7-8 to TRBJ2-7; TRBD1 aligns across 9 bases. The CDR3 consists of 14 residues. V lost 5 bases and J lost 5; bases outside the gene matches: 7. Per germline, CDR1 SGHVS and CDR2 FQNEAQ. CDR3 coding DNA: TGTGCCAGCAGCCAGACAGGGGGTTTCAACGAGCAGTACTTC. It specifies CASSQTGGFNEQYF.

This clonotype was detected a few times. The chain is built from TRBV28 and TRBJ2-5; D not certain. CDR1 is MDHEN and CDR2 is SYDVKM in the germline V gene. The germline V and J ends were trimmed by 7 bases and 2 bases, with 11 bases remaining between them. This CDR3 region has 13 residues. Here the CDR3 reads CASTHLQQETQYF. CDR3 bases: TGTGCCAGCACTCACCTCCAACAAGAGACCCAGTACTTC.

Turning to this clonotype: A single base separates this from a much larger clone, so it may be a read error. This sequence joins TRBV9 and TRBJ2-7, with 9 bases aligning to TRBD1. CDR3 length equals 14 residues. Germline lookup yields CDR1 SGDLS and CDR2 YYNGEE. The V gene end was trimmed by 6 bases and the J gene end by 1 base; junction bases not matched to a gene: 5. The CDR3 DNA sequence: TGTGCCAGCATCCCCGGGACAGGGTCCTACGAGCAGTACTTC. It is translated as CASIPGTGSYEQYF.

This clonotype was seen ten or more times. The chain employs TRBV6-1 and TRBJ1-5; 8 bases align to TRBD1. Germline V gene sequence: CDR1 MNHNS, CDR2 SASEGT. V shed 3 bases, J shed 0 bases, and the junction held 10 bases outside the gene matches. The CDR3 runs 18 residues. CDR3 nucleotide sequence: TGTGCCAGCAGTGATCCAGGACAGGGTGTTTATAGCAATCAGCCCCAGCATTTT. Amino acid sequence: CASSDPGQGVYSNQPQHF.

The chain is built from TRBV4-1 and TRBJ1-4; 8 bases fit TRBD1. The CDR3 spans 14 residues. V lost 2 bases to trimming and J lost 7 bases; unmatched junction nucleotides: 3. Per the germline V gene, CDR1 is MGHRA and CDR2 is YSYEKL. CDR3 region: CASSQQTGAEKLFF. CDR3 nucleotide sequence: TGCGCCAGCAGCCAACAGACAGGGGCTGAAAAACTGTTTTTT.

This clonotype was seen more than once but under ten times. V and J are TRBV7-2 and TRBJ2-1, with 7 positions matching TRBD1. This CDR3 spans 13 amino acids. Germline CDR1 is SGHTA and CDR2 is FQGNSA. The junction had 12 bases not matched to a gene; V was cut back by 4 bases and J by 15 bases. The DNA of the CDR3 is TGTGCCAGCAGCTACGACCGGGACAGAGCTACGTTCTTC. This gives the protein CASSYDRDRATFF.

This clonotype was seen repeatedly, ten times or more. V and J are TRBV7-9 and TRBJ2-1, with TRBD2 matching over 10 bases. There are 15 residues in the CDR3. The J segment lost 6 bases and the V segment lost 5 bases, leaving 7 bases of the junction unmatched. From germline, CDR1 is SEHNR and CDR2 FQNEAQ (reference sequence). The CDR3 region has the DNA TGTGCCAGCAGCCAAAGCGGGGGGGCTCTCAATGAGCAGTTCTTC. Its translation: CASSQSGGALNEQFF.

This clonotype was found many times. The chain carries TRBV28 and TRBJ2-7; D ambiguous. V dropped 7 bases and J dropped 2 bases, with 12 bases sitting between them. Germline CDR1 MDHEN, CDR2 SYDVKM. The CDR3 is made up of 13 amino acids. The CDR3 region has the DNA TGTGCCAGCAATAGGGCGTTCCCCTACGAGCAGTACGTC. Its translation: CASNRAFPYEQYV.

This clonotype was counted at least ten times. The gene calls are TRBV27 and TRBJ2-6; D not certain. Trimming pared 2 bases from V and 3 bases from J, leaving 8 bases between. Germline lookup yields CDR1 MNHEY and CDR2 SMNVEV (reference sequence). CDR3 size: 15 residues. The CDR3 here is CASSLAVNGANVLTF. In DNA form, the CDR3 reads TGTGCCAGCAGTTTAGCAGTTAATGGGGCCAACGTCCTGACTTTC.

This clonotype was picked up many times. This chain joins TRBV7-6 and TRBJ2-3; 7 nucleotides match TRBD2. V shed 4 bases and J 0 bases; nucleotides not matched to a gene: 4. CDR3 size: 15 residues. Germline V CDR1 and CDR2: SGHVS, FNYEAQ. For the CDR3, the DNA is TGTGCCAGCAGCTCGGGACTATCTAGCACAGATACGCAGTATTTT. Its protein product is CASSSGLSSTDTQYF.

V gene TRBV12-3 or TRBV12-4 combines with J gene TRBJ1-2; D unresolved. With 6 bases removed from V and 5 bases from J, the gap between germline ends came to 13 bases. The CDR3 is 13 residues long. The CDR3 spells CASSPDSGYGYTF. DNA of the CDR3: TGTGCCAGCAGCCCGGACTCAGGTTATGGCTACACCTTC.